Below are 3 T cell receptor beta chains sequenced from a single sample in a study of vaccination and CD4 T cells after COVID-19. The time point: late sampling 161 to 241 days after vaccination in three convalescent patients. Described treatment: roughly nine-day PBMC culture with coronavirus spike peptide pools or control peptides (ViraFEST assay). These receptors lack a known antigen. The study sequenced cultured CD4+ T cell DNA using the Oncomine TCR Beta short-read assay. Using its own MiXCR run on the PCR reads, TCRdb lists one record per CDR3 protein. This sample has 20,000 to 25,000 distinct CDR3 sequences, with 32% found just once. The sample here was CD4+ T cells from blood, cultured in vitro, taken about 7 months after SARS-CoV-2 vaccination. The receptors were gathered from a human donor who had recovered from COVID-19.

The V gene is TRBV7-3, the J gene TRBJ2-2; 7 bases match TRBD2. V dropped 4 bases and J dropped 2; count of bases not matched to a gene: 4. The CDR3 is 15 amino acids. Germline V CDR1 and CDR2: SGHTA, FQGTGA. CDR3 DNA sequence: TGTGCCAGCAGCTCGTCTAGCGGAAACACCGGGGAGCTGTTTTTT. Protein product: CASSSSSGNTGELFF. The full variable domain, rest sourced from reference TRBV7-3 and TRBJ2-2, is GAGVSQTPSNKVTEKGKYVELRCDPISGHTALYWYRQSLGQGPEFLIYFQGTGAADDSGLPNDRFFAVRPEGSVSTLKIQRTERGDSAVYLCASSSSSGNTGELFFGEGSRLTVL.

This clonotype was observed a few times. This chain uses TRBV7-3 with TRBJ2-1; 8 nucleotides line up with TRBD2. CDR1 SGHTA and CDR2 FQGTGA come from the germline V gene. The CDR3 consists of 14 residues. The V and J ends lost 4 bases and 3 bases, in that order; junction bases with no gene match: 2. The CDR3 here is CASSYSGNYNEQFF. The CDR3 DNA reads as TGTGCCAGCAGCTATAGCGGGAACTACAATGAGCAGTTCTTC.

The sample holds a few counts of this clonotype. This rearrangement joins TRBV28 to TRBJ2-5; maybe TRBD1 (6 bases). The germline V and J ends were trimmed by 6 bases and 5 bases, with 13 bases remaining between them. The CDR3 loop spans 13 amino acids. The germline V gene encodes CDR1 MDHEN and CDR2 SYDVKM. CDR3 sequence reads: CASRTGIVETQYF. CDR3 DNA sequence: TGTGCCAGCAGAACAGGGATTGTGGAGACCCAGTACTTC.